The rows below give T cell receptor beta chains drawn from one sample of a study of patients and donors after allogeneic stem cell transplantation. TCRdb recomputed calls from the RT-PCR reads with MiXCR, one row per CDR3 protein. The sample holds some 960,000 distinct CDR3 sequences, around 17% seen once. The sequenced sample consisted of blood, either unsorted or a sorted T cell fraction (not recorded which). The receptors here all came from a human donor who was either an allogeneic HSCT recipient or a stem cell or donor lymphocyte infusion donor (not recorded which). It is not recorded whose cells these are; they may come from a transplant donor. Both conserved end residues are part of each CDR3. D genes are given only for firm matches. Some rows mark clone size as missing; the rest say once, few, many or name a class of expanded clone.

v_call	j_call	clone_size	d_call	cdr3_aa	cdr3_nt
TRBV6-1	TRBJ2-7	.	TRBD1	CASSHIRGRPKRAYEQYF	TGTGCCAGCAGTCATATAAGGGGGCGCCCCAAAAGAGCCTACGAGCAGTACTTC
TRBV3-1	TRBJ2-7	.	.	CASSQASVNYEQYF	TGTGCCAGCAGCCAAGCGTCAGTCAACTACGAGCAGTACTTC
TRBV20-1	TRBJ2-3	many	.	CSARSWTTDTQYF	TGCAGTGCTAGATCCTGGACCACAGATACGCAGTATTTT
TRBV3-1	TRBJ1-1	.	TRBD1	CASSQEIGTVRTEAFF	TGTGCCAGCAGCCAAGAGATCGGGACAGTAAGGACTGAAGCTTTCTTT
TRBV10-3	TRBJ2-1	many	.	CAITAGNSYNEQFF	TGTGCCATTACAGCGGGTAACTCCTACAATGAGCAGTTCTTC
TRBV20-1	TRBJ1-1	many	.	CSARENTEAFF	TGCAGTGCTAGAGAGAACACTGAAGCTTTCTTT
TRBV18	TRBJ2-1	.	TRBD2	CASSPPNRLAGANEQFF	TGTGCCAGCTCACCACCAAATCGACTAGCGGGAGCCAATGAGCAGTTCTTC
TRBV6-1	TRBJ1-2	.	TRBD1	CASRRALLGTGVRGYTF	TGTGCCAGCAGACGAGCCTTGTTAGGGACAGGAGTGAGGGGCTACACCTTC
TRBV20-1	TRBJ2-3	few	TRBD2	CSARDERGTTVGDTQYF	TGCAGTGCTAGAGACGAGCGGGGGACCACCGTCGGAGATACGCAGTATTTT
TRBV12-3/TRBV12-4	TRBJ1-2	.	.	CASSPTRTSNYGYTF	TGTGCCAGCAGTCCTACCAGGACCTCTAACTATGGCTACACCTTC
TRBV6-1	TRBJ2-7	few	TRBD1	CASSRSPGQTYEQYF	TGTGCCAGCAGTCGCTCTCCGGGACAGACCTACGAGCAGTACTTC
TRBV12-3/TRBV12-4	TRBJ2-5	many	.	CASSYLWGIGQETQYF	TGTGCCAGCAGTTACCTTTGGGGTATCGGCCAAGAGACCCAGTACTTC
TRBV6-2/TRBV6-3	TRBJ1-5	.	.	CASKFRWGNQPQHF	TGTGCCAGCAAGTTCCGATGGGGCAATCAGCCCCAGCATTTT
TRBV4-3	TRBJ2-7	few	.	CASSQNTGTPYEQYF	TGCGCCAGCAGCCAGAACACAGGGACCCCCTACGAGCAGTACTTC
TRBV6-5	TRBJ2-5	.	.	CASSYSWEETQYF	TGTGCCAGCAGTTACTCCTGGGAAGAGACCCAGTACTTC
TRBV20-1	TRBJ1-5	.	TRBD1	CSAEGQYNQPQHF	TGCAGTGCCGAGGGACAGTACAATCAGCCCCAGCATTTT
TRBV7-6	TRBJ1-2	few	.	CASSLLPRQDNYGYTF	TGTGCCAGCAGCTTGCTTCCGAGACAGGACAACTATGGCTACACCTTC
TRBV20-1	TRBJ2-1	few	TRBD2	CSARDPAGVSSYNEQFF	TGCAGTGCTAGAGATCCAGCGGGGGTAAGCTCCTACAATGAGCAGTTCTTC
TRBV11-1	TRBJ2-5	.	TRBD2	CASSQSPRTSGIAGTQYF	TGTGCCAGCAGTCAAAGCCCCCGGACTAGCGGTATCGCAGGGACCCAGTACTTC
TRBV4-1	TRBJ2-1	few	.	CASSQLRGQSYNEQFF	TGCGCCAGCAGCCAACTCCGGGGCCAGAGCTACAATGAGCAGTTCTTC
TRBV12-3/TRBV12-4	TRBJ1-5	.	.	CASSLGARKGNQPQHF	TGTGCCAGCAGTTTAGGGGCCCGTAAGGGCAATCAGCCCCAGCATTTT
TRBV7-9	TRBJ2-6	.	TRBD1	CASSLAPGQGGANVLTF	TGTGCCAGCAGCTTAGCTCCGGGACAGGGTGGGGCCAACGTCCTGACTTTC
TRBV6-5	TRBJ2-1	many	.	CASSYFDEQFF	TGTGCCAGCAGTTACTTCGATGAGCAGTTCTTC
TRBV6-1	TRBJ2-1	few	.	CASSQITSSGEQFF	TGTGCCAGCAGTCAGATAACTAGCTCCGGTGAGCAGTTCTTC
TRBV27	TRBJ1-2	.	.	CASRPTGRNYGYTF	TGTGCCAGCAGACCGACAGGACGAAACTATGGCTACACCTTC
TRBV5-1	TRBJ1-2	few	TRBD1	CASRFTGTGYYGYTF	TGCGCCAGCAGATTTACCGGGACAGGTTACTATGGCTACACCTTC
TRBV3-1	TRBJ2-7	few	TRBD2	CASSSRTSGVGQYF	TGTGCCAGCAGCTCCCGGACTAGCGGCGTGGGGCAGTACTTC
TRBV5-1	TRBJ1-2	few	TRBD1	CASSFGRTGVNYGYTF	TGCGCCAGCAGCTTTGGTCGGACAGGAGTTAACTATGGCTACACCTTC
TRBV5-1	TRBJ1-2	.	TRBD1	CASSLGTGTGEGYGYTF	TGCGCCAGCAGCTTGGGGACCGGGACAGGGGAAGGATATGGCTACACCTTC
TRBV16	TRBJ2-7	.	.	CASSPTPLGAYEQYF	TGTGCCAGCAGCCCCACCCCGCTTGGGGCCTACGAGCAGTACTTC
TRBV7-8	TRBJ2-1	few	.	CASSLGYSTYNEQFF	TGTGCCAGCAGCTTGGGGTATTCTACCTACAATGAGCAGTTCTTC
TRBV29-1	TRBJ2-2	.	.	CSAKQNTGELFF	TGCAGCGCAAAACAGAACACCGGGGAGCTGTTTTTT
TRBV6-1	TRBJ2-7	.	.	CASRDPGRSYEQYF	TGTGCCAGCAGGGACCCGGGACGGTCCTACGAGCAGTACTTC
TRBV6-1	TRBJ1-2	.	.	CASSDGGGVNYGYTF	TGTGCCAGCAGTGATGGTGGGGGCGTTAACTATGGCTACACCTTC
TRBV24-1	TRBJ2-1	few	.	CATSASGGRYNEQFF	TGTGCCACCAGTGCGTCCGGGGGACGGTACAATGAGCAGTTCTTC
TRBV11-3	TRBJ2-2	.	.	CASSSYAGRHTGELFF	TGTGCCAGCAGCTCCTATGCAGGGAGACACACCGGGGAGCTGTTTTTT
TRBV12-3/TRBV12-4	TRBJ2-1	.	.	CASSSTGSVYNEQFF	TGTGCCAGCAGTTCCACAGGGTCGGTTTACAATGAGCAGTTCTTC
TRBV12-3/TRBV12-4	TRBJ2-2	many	TRBD2	CASSYREGLNTGELFF	TGTGCCAGCAGCTATAGGGAGGGCCTAAACACCGGGGAGCTGTTTTTT
TRBV5-5	TRBJ2-7	.	TRBD1	CASSLLGQGLGEQYF	TGTGCCAGCAGCTTGCTGGGACAGGGGCTTGGCGAGCAGTACTTC
TRBV18	TRBJ2-1	few	TRBD2	CATQTSGSPGQFF	TGTGCCACCCAAACTAGCGGGAGTCCCGGGCAGTTCTTC
TRBV20-1	TRBJ2-5	.	.	CSARGGAKAETQYF	TGCAGTGCCAGAGGGGGGGCGAAAGCCGAGACCCAGTACTTC
TRBV12-3/TRBV12-4	TRBJ2-5	.	TRBD2	CASSRAGSETQYF	TGTGCCAGCAGTCGAGCGGGATCGGAGACCCAGTACTTC
TRBV7-3	TRBJ2-7	.	TRBD2	CASSLRLAGGLGEQYF	TGTGCCAGCAGCTTAAGACTAGCGGGGGGGCTCGGCGAGCAGTACTTC
TRBV6-1	TRBJ2-1	few	TRBD2	CASSATSGRRSYNEQFF	TGTGCCAGCAGCGCAACTAGCGGGAGGCGCTCTTACAATGAGCAGTTCTTC
TRBV6-5	TRBJ1-3	.	.	CASSYTETGTGNTIYF	TGTGCCAGCAGTTACACGGAAACAGGGACTGGAAACACCATATATTTT
TRBV5-1	TRBJ1-1	.	.	CASSDGGSLNTEAFF	TGCGCCAGCAGCGATGGGGGGAGCTTGAACACTGAAGCTTTCTTT
TRBV15	TRBJ1-2	few	.	CATSRDPGLNYGYTF	TGTGCCACCAGCAGAGATCCGGGGCTCAACTATGGCTACACCTTC
TRBV5-8	TRBJ2-7	.	.	CASVTLRDFTYEQYF	TGTGCCAGCGTCACCCTCCGGGACTTTACCTACGAGCAGTACTTC
TRBV27	TRBJ1-2	few	.	CASSYPGVGYTF	TGTGCCAGCAGTTACCCCGGGGTGGGCTACACCTTC
TRBV28	TRBJ1-2	few	.	CASSSGTVGYTF	TGTGCCAGCAGTTCCGGGACCGTTGGCTACACCTTC
TRBV5-1	TRBJ1-1	.	TRBD1	CASRPDRGFAEAFF	TGCGCCAGCAGGCCGGACAGGGGGTTCGCTGAAGCTTTCTTT
TRBV5-1	TRBJ2-7	.	.	CASSLISDTYEQYF	TGCGCCAGCAGCTTGATTTCAGATACCTACGAGCAGTACTTC